This T cell receptor beta chain was observed in a study of T cell responses to AZD1222 COVID-19 vaccine. Generated by immunoSEQ multiplex PCR, the TCRdb table keeps only in-frame clones and is missing some. Of 75,000 to 90,000 clones listed, 86% were seen once; the top ten hold roughly 9.4%. In the case of this clone: Its specificity is unknown.

Broader study findings: There were mostly white British donors and more females than males, and clonal diversity was possibly underestimated. The study sampled repertoires only after the peak T cell response. Spike-wide vaccine-associated CD4 TCRs dominated at 160-218 and 743-854.

The specimen was peripheral blood, collected on day 0 of AZD1222 vaccination. The origin of this receptor is an adult in good health.

This CDR3 is CAITPSKGSGNTIYF. The CDR3 nucleotides are TGTGCCATCACCCCATCCAAGGGGTCAGGAAACACCATATATTTT. The chain couples TRBV10-3 to TRBJ1-3; TRBD1 is a possible D gene (5 bases). This CDR3 region has 15 residues. V dropped 7 bases and J dropped 4 bases, with 17 bases sitting between them. The germline V gene encodes CDR1 ENHRY and CDR2 SYGVKD.